The sequence of this T cell receptor beta chain was determined in a study of blood T cells in healthy people across ages. The length of the CDR3 is 15 residues. Germline values: CDR1 DFQATT, CDR2 SNEGSKA (reference sequence). Sample-barcoded 5' priming and a J-beta primer mix drove a second PCR of roughly 7 to 11 cycles. TCRdb reanalysed the 5' RACE reads using MiXCR and keeps one entry per CDR3 protein. The profile shows about 930,000 distinct CDR3 sequences, 25% to 35% of them singletons. The sample was also reused in another study, on T cells of mothers and their children.

The TCR comes from a woman in her thirties or forties in good health. The V call is TRBV20-1, the J call TRBJ2-5; 10 bases line up with TRBD1. The DNA matches TRBJ2-7 better at its end, which makes the J call doubtful. The sequenced material came from blood. As DNA, the CDR3 is TGCAGTGCTAGACCTCGACAGGGGGCGGTTTACGAGCAGTACTTC. Encoded protein: CSARPRQGAVYEQYF.